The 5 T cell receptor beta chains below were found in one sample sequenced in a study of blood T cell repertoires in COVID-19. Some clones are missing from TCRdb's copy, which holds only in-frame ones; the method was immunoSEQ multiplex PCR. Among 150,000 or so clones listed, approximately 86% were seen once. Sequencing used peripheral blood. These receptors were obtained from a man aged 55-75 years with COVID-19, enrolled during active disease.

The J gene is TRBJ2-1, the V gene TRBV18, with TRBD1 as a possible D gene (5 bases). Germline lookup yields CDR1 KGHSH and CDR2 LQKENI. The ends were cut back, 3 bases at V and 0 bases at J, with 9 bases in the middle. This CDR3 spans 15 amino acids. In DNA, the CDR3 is TGTGCCAGCTCACCGACAGAAAACTCCTACAATGAGCAGTTCTTC. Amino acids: CASSPTENSYNEQFF.

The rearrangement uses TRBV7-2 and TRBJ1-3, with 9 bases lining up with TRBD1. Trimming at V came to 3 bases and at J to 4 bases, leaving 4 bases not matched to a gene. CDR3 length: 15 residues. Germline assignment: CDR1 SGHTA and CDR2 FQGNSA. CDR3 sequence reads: CASSFGTGTGNTIYF. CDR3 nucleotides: TGTGCCAGCAGCTTCGGGACAGGGACAGGAAACACCATATATTTT. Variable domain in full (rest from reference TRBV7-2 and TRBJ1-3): GAGVSQSPSNKVTEKGKDVELRCDPISGHTALYWYRQSLGQGLEFLIYFQGNSAPDKSGLPSDRFSAERTGGSVSTLTIQRTQQEDSAVYLCASSFGTGTGNTIYFGEGSWLTVV.

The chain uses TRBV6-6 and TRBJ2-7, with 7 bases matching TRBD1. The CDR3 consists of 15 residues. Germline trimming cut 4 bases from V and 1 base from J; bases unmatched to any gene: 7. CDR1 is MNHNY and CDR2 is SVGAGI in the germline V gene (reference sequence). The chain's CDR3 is CASSSLAQGSYEQYF. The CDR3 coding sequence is TGTGCCAGCAGTTCCCTTGCACAGGGGTCCTACGAGCAGTACTTC.

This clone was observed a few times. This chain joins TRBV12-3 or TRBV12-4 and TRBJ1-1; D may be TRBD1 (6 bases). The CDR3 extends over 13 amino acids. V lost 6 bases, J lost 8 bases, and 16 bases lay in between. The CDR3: CASRRSGASEAFF. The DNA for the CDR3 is TGTGCCAGCAGGCGATCAGGGGCATCAGAAGCTTTCTTT.

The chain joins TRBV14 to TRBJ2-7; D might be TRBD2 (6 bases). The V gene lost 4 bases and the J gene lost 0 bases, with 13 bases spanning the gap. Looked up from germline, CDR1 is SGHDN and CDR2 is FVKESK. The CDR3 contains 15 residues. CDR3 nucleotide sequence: TGTGCCAGCAGCCGAAGGGCGGGGAGCTCCTACGAGCAGTACTTC. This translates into CASSRRAGSSYEQYF.